This T cell receptor beta chain derives from a study of human T cells and chemical hapten exposure. Whole-study context: Throughout the approximately 25-week study, diphenylcyclopropenone was applied weekly to the patients' scalps.

Time point specified: patch test 3, about 24 weeks after DPC sensitization. Specified treatment: therapeutic diphenylcyclopropenone sensitization with weekly scalp DPC. J lost 1 base, V lost 6 bases, and 4 bases had no gene match. The CDR3 covers 13 residues. Germline V gene data show CDR1 as DFQATT and CDR2 as SNEGSKA (reference sequence). This clonotype was found a few times. Individual cDNA molecules received unique molecular identifiers in the library. Via MiXCR, TCRdb re-called the RACE reads, giving one row per CDR3 protein. The sample includes 95,000 to 150,000 distinct CDR3 sequences, 11% of them seen just once.

The rearrangement uses TRBV20-1 and TRBJ2-5; 8 nucleotides align to TRBD2. The source was whole blood, collected in connection with sensitization to the hapten diphenylcyclopropenone (DPC). The source is a woman between 50 and 59 years old with alopecia areata. Some clones in this sample may be carry-over from other donors' samples. The CDR3: CSAPSGSQETQYF. The CDR3 DNA reads TGCAGTGCCCCTAGCGGGTCCCAAGAGACCCAGTACTTC.